Here is one T cell receptor beta chain with its context. Its antigen remains unidentified. A second PCR, run for about 6 to 11 cycles, used a sample-barcoded 5' primer plus a J-beta primer mix. A single record per CDR3 protein comes from TCRdb applying MiXCR to the 5' RACE reads. The sample shows over a million distinct CDR3 sequences, almost 25% of them seen only once. This specimen belongs to a study of blood T cells in healthy people across ages. General study points: Unsorted PBMCs blocked a conclusive comparison of naive and antigen-experienced cells.

This CDR3 is built from 12 residues. The germline V gene encodes CDR1 LGHDT and CDR2 YNNKEL (reference sequence). The same sample was also used in a study of T cells of mothers and their children. This second study says: RNA was extracted, and all of it went into cDNA synthesis at about 1.6 ug per 15 ul. Clones that were microchimeric and persistent were not detected among T cells.

This clonotype was obtained from a girl aged 2 to 10 in good health. The sample taken for sequencing was blood. V usage is TRBV3-1 and J usage is TRBJ2-5; D unclear. The J call may not be correct, given that the DNA end is closer to TRBJ2-7. CDR3 bases: TGTGCCAGCAGCCAAGAAGGGAACGAGCAGTACTTC. Amino acids: CASSQEGNEQYF.